The 13 T cell receptor beta chains below all came from one sample that was sequenced in a study of CXCR3-negative and CXCR3-positive naive CD8 T cells. The authors prepared UMI-labeled TRB cDNA libraries by 5' RACE. TCRdb reprocessed the 5' RACE reads; each CDR3 protein has one entry and no DNA is given. This sample's table reports around 140,000 distinct CDR3 sequences. The sample taken for sequencing was naive CXCR3- CD8+ T cells from blood. As to subset: CD45RO-CCR7+CD27+CD95- naive CD8+ T cells lacking CXCR3 (TNR3-). All receptors come from a human donor in good health. Some clones in this sample may be carry-over from other donors' samples.

CDR3 amino acids: CSVDAVSYNEQFF. The V and J genes are TRBV29-1 and TRBJ2-1. The germline V gene encodes CDR1 SQVTM and CDR2 ANQGSEA. The CDR3 is made up of 13 amino acids.

The chain couples TRBV19 to TRBJ2-7. This CDR3 is built from 13 residues. The germline V gene encodes CDR1 LNHDA and CDR2 SQIVND (reference sequence). The CDR3 is CASSLAHHYEQYF.

The J gene is TRBJ2-7, the V gene TRBV5-1. Germline values: CDR1 SGHRS, CDR2 YFSETQ. CDR3 length equals 13 residues. The CDR3 sequence is CASSLGLLYEQYF.

V usage is TRBV7-9 and J usage is TRBJ2-1; TCRdb's assignment of TRBD1 cannot be checked, as there is no DNA. The CDR3 has 15 residues. CDR1 SEHNR and CDR2 FQNEAQ come from the germline V gene (reference sequence). The CDR3 loop reads CASSLPWTGDNEQFF.

The V and J genes are TRBV12-3 or TRBV12-4 and TRBJ2-1. CDR3 length equals 15 residues. The CDR3 protein is CASSLSGRYYNEQFF.

The V and J genes are TRBV2 and TRBJ1-1; TCRdb designates TRBD1, a call that cannot be tested without DNA. The germline CDR1 and CDR2 sequences are SNHLY and FYNNEI. The CDR3 consists of 14 residues. CDR3: CASSGTGGGTEAFF.

J is TRBJ2-7 and V is TRBV7-2; TCRdb reports TRBD1, a call that lacks DNA to check it against. CDR1 is SGHTA and CDR2 is FQGNSA in the germline V gene. The CDR3 is 18 amino acids. CDR3 protein: CASSLSPPTGISSYEQYF.

This sequence joins TRBV7-9 and TRBJ2-1; the D gene TCRdb calls, TRBD2, cannot be checked with no DNA. Germline lookup yields CDR1 SEHNR and CDR2 FQNEAQ (reference sequence). The CDR3 has 17 amino acids. The CDR3 reads CASSLGTSGGSRDEQFF.

The genes are TRBV7-8 and TRBJ2-4. CDR1 is SGHVS and CDR2 is FQNEAQ in the germline V gene. This CDR3 is 15 amino acids long. The CDR3 here is CASSLGHRAKNIQYF.

The chain links TRBV7-3 to TRBJ2-7; TCRdb selects TRBD2, and the lack of DNA leaves this call unchecked. This CDR3 is 15 amino acids long. CDR1 SGHTA and CDR2 FQGTGA come from the germline V gene. CDR3 sequence reads: CASSLTSGPIYEQYF.

The chain joins TRBV7-9 to TRBJ2-1; TCRdb returns TRBD2, unconfirmable since there is no DNA. Germline CDR1 SEHNR, CDR2 FQNEAQ (reference sequence). The CDR3 contains 18 residues. This chain's CDR3 is CASSLALLGLDYSNEQFF.

The chain recombines TRBV15 with TRBJ2-5; TCRdb's D gene call, TRBD2, goes unchecked for lack of DNA. CDR3 length: 15 amino acids. Germline-derived CDR1 and CDR2 are LNHNV and YYDKDF (reference sequence). The CDR3 reads CATSSAMGALMTQYF. The full variable domain, with the rest looked up from reference TRBV15 and TRBJ2-5, is DAMVIQNPRYQVTQFGKPVTLSCSQTLNHNVMYWYQQKSSQAPKLLFHYYDKDFNNEADTPDNFQSRRPNTSFCFLDIRSPGLGDTAMYLCATSSAMGALMTQYFGPGTRLLVL.

The chain employs TRBV20-1 and TRBJ2-7; with no DNA, the TCRdb D assignment of TRBD2 cannot be verified. The CDR3 extends over 16 amino acids. Germline CDR1 DFQATT, CDR2 SNEGSKA (reference sequence). CDR3 in amino acids: CSARNLAGADSYEQYF.